The 19 T cell receptor beta chains given below trace back to one sample, sequenced in a study of T cell repertoires and leukemia-associated antigens. For these TCRs, the target antigens are not known. TCRdb processed the 5' RACE reads anew with MiXCR; each CDR3 protein has one entry. In the table there are about 11,000 distinct CDR3 sequences, roughly 43% of which are singletons. The sample consisted of CD3+ T cells sorted from blood and cultured. Source of these receptors: a female donor in good health.

This clonotype was observed a handful of times. The V and J genes are TRBV20-1 and TRBJ2-7; D is possibly TRBD2 (6 bases). Germline CDR1 reads DFQATT; CDR2 reads SNEGSKA (reference sequence). The V and J ends lost 1 base and 0 bases respectively, with 10 bases between them. This CDR3 has 14 residues. Written as DNA, the CDR3 is TGCAGTGCTAGAGTGTCCGGGGGCTCCTACGAGCAGTACTTC. Protein product: CSARVSGGSYEQYF.

The chain recombines TRBV7-2 with TRBJ1-6; D not resolved. Looked up from germline, CDR1 is SGHTA and CDR2 is FQGNSA. V lost 3 bases and J lost 8, with 17 bases in between. The CDR3 is 16 residues long. The CDR3 protein is CASSLDKAFWHSPLHF. In DNA form, the CDR3 reads TGTGCCAGCAGCTTGGATAAGGCATTTTGGCATTCACCCCTCCACTTT.

In regard to this clonotype: The junction shows a germline mismatch at one end, possibly a read error. This chain joins TRBV28 and TRBJ2-3; 8 bases line up with TRBD2. Germline CDR1 reads MDHEN; CDR2 reads SYDVKM. This CDR3 is 15 amino acids long. The CDR3 sequence is CASGVASGLTDAQYF. The DNA of the CDR3 is TGTGCCAGCGGTGTGGCTAGCGGGTTGACAGATGCGCAGTATTTT.

This chain connects TRBV20-1 to TRBJ2-3; no clear D gene. The CDR3 runs to 14 residues. V dropped 6 bases and J dropped 4 bases, with 17 bases sitting between them. Germline V gives CDR1 DFQATT, CDR2 SNEGSKA (reference sequence). The CDR3 here is CSATDRSVPDTQYF. The CDR3 DNA sequence: TGCAGTGCAACGGACCGAAGCGTCCCAGATACGCAGTATTTT.

The chain recombines TRBV10-3 with TRBJ2-2; the D is unclear. CDR1 and CDR2 from the germline V gene are ENHRY and SYGVKD. CDR3 length equals 15 residues. The V and J ends lost 6 bases and 0 bases respectively, with 11 bases between them. CDR3 in amino acids: CAISAAPSNTGELFF. CDR3 nucleotide sequence: TGTGCCATCAGCGCGGCCCCATCGAACACCGGGGAGCTGTTTTTT.

There are a few counts of this clonotype. The chain couples TRBV20-1 to TRBJ2-5; TRBD2 agrees at 7 bases. Germline CDR1 DFQATT, CDR2 SNEGSKA (reference sequence). The CDR3 totals 13 residues. After removal of 3 bases from V and 4 bases from J, the junction contained 5 bases not matched to a gene. Here the CDR3 DNA reads TGCAGTGCTAGGTGGGAGGGCCGAGAGACCCAGTACTTC. Amino acid sequence: CSARWEGRETQYF.

The gene calls are TRBV4-1 and TRBJ1-1, with no clear D. CDR1 and CDR2 (germline): MGHRA, YSYEKL. The V and J ends lost 5 bases and 1 base respectively, with 11 bases between them. The CDR3 covers 14 residues. The CDR3 is CASSGFSRNTEAFF. CDR3 sequence (DNA): TGCGCCAGCAGCGGATTTAGTCGGAACACTGAAGCTTTCTTT.

As regards this clonotype: One end of the junction varies from germline; a read error may be responsible. This chain connects TRBV2 to TRBJ2-5, with D tentatively TRBD1 (6 bases). Per the germline V gene, CDR1 is SNHLY and CDR2 is FYNNEI. This CDR3 has 14 amino acids. The CDR3: CASTDRRGIESQYF. Written as DNA, the CDR3 is TGCGCCAGCACCGACAGGAGAGGGATTGAGTCCCAGTACTTC.

The sample holds many counts of this clonotype. This sequence joins TRBV10-3 and TRBJ1-5; 8 bases match TRBD1. This CDR3 has 13 amino acids. Germline V lookup: CDR1 ENHRY, CDR2 SYGVKD. J lost 7 bases, V lost 6 bases, and 5 bases had no gene match. CDR3 nucleotides: TGTGCCATCAGGGACAGGGCCGAGCAGCCCCAGCATTTT. This encodes CAIRDRAEQPQHF.

In its sample, this clonotype was seen many times. This could be a read error, since a much larger clone is one nucleotide away. The CDR3 carries no conserved terminal phenylalanine or tryptophan, so it likely arises from a read error. J is TRBJ1-2 and V is TRBV11-2; D is unresolved. This CDR3 is built from 13 residues. V lost 9 bases and J 8 bases, leaving 19 bases between the germline ends. CDR1 and CDR2 (germline): SGHAT, FQNNGV. The CDR3 region is CARDKLSKDGYTL. DNA for the CDR3: TGTGCCAGGGATAAGCTCTCCAAGGACGGCTACACCCTC.

This clonotype was picked up many times. This clone may be a read error of a much larger clone one base away. V and J are TRBV7-2 and TRBJ2-1; D is undetermined. The CDR3 sequence is 14 residues long. CDR1 is SGHTA, CDR2 FQGNSA, per germline. CDR3 in DNA: TGTGTCAGCAGCTTCATGGGGTCCTACAATGAGCAGTTCTTC. Its translation is CVSSFMGSYNEQFF.

In this sample, this clonotype turned up many times. J is TRBJ2-2 and V is TRBV29-1; 10 bases align to TRBD1. Per germline, CDR1 SQVTM and CDR2 ANQGSEA. V shed 6 bases, J shed 6 bases, and the junction held 4 bases outside the gene matches. This CDR3 is 13 amino acids long. Written as DNA, the CDR3 is TGCAGCGTGACAGGGGGCTCCCCCGGGGAGCTGTTTTTT. Translated, it gives CSVTGGSPGELFF.

V usage is TRBV5-1 and J usage is TRBJ2-1; TRBD2 matches at 14 bases. With 4 bases clipped from V and 0 bases from J, the junction kept 9 bases outside the gene matches. In germline, CDR1 is SGHRS, CDR2 YFSETQ. This CDR3 is 19 amino acids long. The CDR3 protein is CASSPGLAGDPYSYNEQFF. In DNA form, the CDR3 reads TGCGCCAGCAGCCCGGGACTAGCGGGAGACCCTTACTCCTACAATGAGCAGTTCTTC.

The chain links TRBV20-1 to TRBJ2-1; 13 nucleotides line up with TRBD2. V was pared by 3 bases and J by 0 bases, with 8 bases of the junction left unmatched. Per the germline V gene, CDR1 is DFQATT and CDR2 is SNEGSKA (reference sequence). The CDR3 extends over 18 amino acids. The DNA for the CDR3 is TGCAGTGCTAGGGCCCGACTAGCGGGAGGCCTCTCCTACAATGAGCAGTTCTTC. It codes for CSARARLAGGLSYNEQFF.

The V and J genes are TRBV20-1 and TRBJ2-3; 10 nucleotides match TRBD1. Trimming cost V 5 bases and J 2 bases; bases outside gene matches: 4. CDR1 is DFQATT and CDR2 is SNEGSKA in the germline V gene (reference sequence). The CDR3 runs to 14 residues. The CDR3 here is CSAADRGYTDTQYF. The CDR3 DNA sequence: TGCAGTGCTGCGGACAGGGGGTACACAGATACGCAGTATTTT.

This chain joins TRBV7-3 and TRBJ2-7; no reliable D call. CDR1 is SGHTA and CDR2 is FQGTGA in the germline V gene. V was pared by 4 bases and J by 7 bases, with 14 bases between. The CDR3 sequence is 13 residues long. The CDR3 DNA follows: TGTGCCAGCAGCTCCGGGCCTCTTCGGGAGCAGTACTTC. Residues: CASSSGPLREQYF.

On this clonotype itself: An end of the junction does not agree with germline; a read error may underlie this. The chain couples TRBV4-2 to TRBJ1-6; tentative D call: TRBD1 (6 bases). The CDR3 extends over 17 amino acids. Germline V gene lookup returns CDR1 LGHNA and CDR2 YNFKEQ. The CDR3 sequence is CASSQDTDSEYNSPPHF. Here the CDR3 DNA reads TGTGCCAGCAGCCAAGATACGGACAGCGAATATAATTCACCCCCCCACTTT.

This clonotype was counted only a few times. The genes are TRBV5-5 and TRBJ2-5; tentative D call: TRBD1 (5 bases). Germline V CDR1 and CDR2: SGHKS, YYEKEE (reference sequence). CDR3 length: 14 amino acids. Trimming pared 0 bases from V and 6 bases from J, leaving 12 bases between. The CDR3: CASSLGGQGQTQYF. As DNA, the CDR3 is TGTGCCAGCAGCTTGGGCGGCCAGGGCCAGACCCAGTACTTC.

This rearrangement joins TRBV20-1 to TRBJ2-7, with 7 bases matching TRBD2. This CDR3 spans 15 amino acids. With 0 bases clipped from V and 0 bases from J, the junction kept 5 bases outside the gene matches. Germline loops: CDR1 DFQATT, CDR2 SNEGSKA (reference sequence). The CDR3 bases are TGCAGTGCTAGAGATTCCCAGCGGGGCTCCTACGAGCAGTACTTC. It specifies CSARDSQRGSYEQYF.